This T cell receptor (beta chain) was observed in a study of CD8 T cells in Susac syndrome. Study overall: Within the sequenced group of Susac syndrome patients, five or six showed active disease and eight or nine were in remission.

This clonotype was detected a few times. CDR3 size: 13 residues. V was cut by 3 bases and J by 1 base, with 6 bases left in between. With random hexamers, roughly 0.5 to 1 ug RNA was reverse transcribed. In TCRdb, the immunoSEQ multiplex PCR reads were re-called with MiXCR into one record per CDR3 protein. The sample yields under 200,000 distinct CDR3 sequences, roughly 90% seen once. This sequence joins TRBV12-3 or TRBV12-4 and TRBJ1-2; tentatively, D is TRBD1 (5 bases). The receptor comes from a human donor with Susac syndrome. Source material: CD4+ T cells from PBMCs. The CDR3 region has the DNA TGTGCCAGCAGTTTGCAGGGTAACTATGGCTACACCTTC. Residues: CASSLQGNYGYTF.